Each of the 2 T cell receptor beta chains below was sequenced from the same sample in a study of cytomegalovirus exposure and HLA in healthy donors. With 60 Vbeta and 13 Jbeta primers, the PCR was carried out. The assay was immunoSEQ multiplex PCR, and TCRdb's table has in-frame clones only and misses some. This table holds 150,000 or so clones, 75% to 80% found once. Sequencing was performed on PBMCs. The source is a woman aged 50 to 65 in good health and CMV-seropositive.

The chain recombines TRBV15 with TRBJ2-1; 11 bases align to TRBD2. The germline gives CDR1 LNHNV, CDR2 YYDKDF (reference sequence). This CDR3 spans 15 amino acids. V lost 9 bases and J lost 3; bases outside the gene matches: 7. CDR3 residues: CATQRSGGVYNEQFF. CDR3 coding DNA: TGTGCCACTCAACGTAGCGGGGGGGTCTACAATGAGCAGTTCTTC.

The rearrangement uses TRBV13 and TRBJ1-6, with 10 bases that match TRBD1. The CDR3 totals 15 residues. The V and J ends lost 3 bases and 6 bases, in that order; junction bases with no gene match: 2. Germline V lookup: CDR1 PRHDT, CDR2 FYEKMQ (reference sequence). The chain's CDR3 is CASSLGDRGNSPLHF. The CDR3 bases are TGTGCCAGCAGCTTGGGGGACAGGGGTAATTCACCCCTCCACTTT.